The clone carrying this TCR beta chain turned up a few times. These data originate in a study of beta chain features in type 1 diabetes. Sorting with CD45RO/CCR7/CD25/CD127/CD95/CD27 yielded naive, central memory, regulatory and stem-like memory CD4+ cells. Germline V gene sequence: CDR1 GTSNPN, CDR2 SVGIG (reference sequence). CDR3 length: 17 amino acids. Losses at the gene ends were 2 bases for V and 4 bases for J; bases not matched to a gene: 8. The whole isolated RNA underwent reverse transcription, so sequencing captured expressed TCRB transcripts. An average around 3.8 million reads came from naive, central memory and regulatory T cell samples. Method: immunoSEQ multiplex PCR; TCRdb's copy keeps in-frame clones and lacks some. The data contain approximately 470,000 clones, over 25% of them seen just once; the ten biggest clones take up 0.05% to 0.065%.

The sample comprised naive CD4+ T cells from blood. V and J are TRBV30 and TRBJ2-3; 14 positions match TRBD2. This clonotype was sampled from a man aged 18 to 29 in good health. CDR3 in amino acids: CAWSSGTSGSRPDTQYF. Written as DNA, the CDR3 is TGTGCCTGGAGTAGCGGGACTAGCGGGAGTAGGCCAGATACGCAGTATTTT.